One T cell receptor (beta chain) is described in this entry. The data were taken from a study of blood T cell repertoires in COVID-19. Study at large: From T cells, B-cell-depleted T cells, or PBMCs came the material, which was cDNA or gDNA.

The CDR3 runs to 19 residues. Germline V gene sequence: CDR1 LNHDA, CDR2 SQIVND (reference sequence). V was clipped by 5 bases and J by 0 bases; unmatched bases: 9. The repertoire was sequenced with immunoSEQ multiplex PCR; TCRdb's copy has only in-frame clones and lacks some. The sample lists 150,000 to 200,000 clones, roughly 90% occurring once. Recruited during active infection, patients (from Seattle) were subsequently followed longitudinally. Sequencing used peripheral blood. The sequence derives from a woman in her sixties with COVID-19, enrolled during active disease. This rearrangement joins TRBV19 to TRBJ2-6; 11 bases align to TRBD2. Here the CDR3 DNA reads TGTGCCAGTAGTTCCGGACTAGCGGGCGTAGGCTCTGGGGCCAACGTCCTGACTTTC. Its translation is CASSSGLAGVGSGANVLTF.